The following is a TCR beta chain sequence with its context. The CDR3 is made up of 13 amino acids. V was clipped by 7 bases and J by 1 base, with 10 bases between them. Germline assignment: CDR1 SEHNR and CDR2 FQNEAQ (reference sequence). How the authors handled the data: Amplified reference gene primers provided the basis for estimating nucleated cell counts. Assay: immunoSEQ multiplex PCR; the TCRdb copy retains only in-frame clones and omits some. From that table come the V and J calls and clone size; the DNA was used to work out D and trimming. This table holds fewer than 250,000 clones, about 88% found once. The data belong to a study of blood T cell repertoires in COVID-19. Study-level information: COVID-19 samples from acute and convalescent phases originated in the United States, Italy and Spain.

The rearrangement joins TRBV7-9 to TRBJ1-2; weak D call: TRBD1 (5 bases). The sequenced sample was peripheral blood. The TCR originated in a middle-aged man with acute or convalescent COVID-19. The CDR3 here is CASTHDSNYGYTF. The DNA for the CDR3 is TGTGCCAGCACCCATGACAGTAACTATGGCTACACCTTC.